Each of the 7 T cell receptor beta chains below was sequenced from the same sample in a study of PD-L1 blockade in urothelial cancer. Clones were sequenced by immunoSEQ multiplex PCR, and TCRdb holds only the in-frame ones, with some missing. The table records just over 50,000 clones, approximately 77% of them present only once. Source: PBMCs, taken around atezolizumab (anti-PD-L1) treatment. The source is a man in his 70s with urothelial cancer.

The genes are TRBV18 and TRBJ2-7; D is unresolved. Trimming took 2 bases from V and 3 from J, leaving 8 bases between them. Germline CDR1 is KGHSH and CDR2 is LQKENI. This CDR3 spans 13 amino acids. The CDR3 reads CASSPVPVYEQYF. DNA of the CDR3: TGTGCCAGCTCACCAGTTCCCGTCTACGAGCAGTACTTC.

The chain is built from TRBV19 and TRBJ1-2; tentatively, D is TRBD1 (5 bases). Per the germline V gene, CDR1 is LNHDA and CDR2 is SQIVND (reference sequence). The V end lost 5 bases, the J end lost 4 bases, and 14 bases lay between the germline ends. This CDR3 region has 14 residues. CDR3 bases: TGTGCCAGTAGTCAGGACCGGACAATCTATGGCTACACCTTC. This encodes CASSQDRTIYGYTF.

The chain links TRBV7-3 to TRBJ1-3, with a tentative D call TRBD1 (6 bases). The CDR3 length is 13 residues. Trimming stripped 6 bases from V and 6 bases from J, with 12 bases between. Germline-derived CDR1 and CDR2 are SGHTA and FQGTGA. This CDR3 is CASRQGFLNTIYF. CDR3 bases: TGTGCCAGCAGACAGGGTTTCTTAAACACCATATATTTT.

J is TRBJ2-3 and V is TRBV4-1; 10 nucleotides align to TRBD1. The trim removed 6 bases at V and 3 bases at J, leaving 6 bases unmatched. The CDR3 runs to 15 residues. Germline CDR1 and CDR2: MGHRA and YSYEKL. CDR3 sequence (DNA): TGCGCCAGCAGGCCGACAGGGGGCGGGACAGATACGCAGTATTTT. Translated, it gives CASRPTGGGTDTQYF.

CDR3 residues: CASRGQGGPDNEQFF. The CDR3 coding sequence is TGTGCCAGCAGAGGACAGGGGGGCCCCGACAATGAGCAGTTCTTC. The chain uses TRBV6-6 and TRBJ2-1, with 10 nucleotides matching TRBD1. CDR1 is MNHNY and CDR2 is SVGAGI in the germline V gene (reference sequence). The CDR3 contains 15 residues. V shed 6 bases, J shed 5 bases, and the junction held 7 bases outside the gene matches.

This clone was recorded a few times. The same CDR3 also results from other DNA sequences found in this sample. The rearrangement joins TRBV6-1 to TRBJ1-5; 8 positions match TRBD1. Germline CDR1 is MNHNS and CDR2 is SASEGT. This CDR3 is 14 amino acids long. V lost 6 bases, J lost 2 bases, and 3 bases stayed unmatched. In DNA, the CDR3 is TGTGCCAGCAGCAGGGGGCTGGGCAATCAGCCCCAGCATTTT. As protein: CASSRGLGNQPQHF.

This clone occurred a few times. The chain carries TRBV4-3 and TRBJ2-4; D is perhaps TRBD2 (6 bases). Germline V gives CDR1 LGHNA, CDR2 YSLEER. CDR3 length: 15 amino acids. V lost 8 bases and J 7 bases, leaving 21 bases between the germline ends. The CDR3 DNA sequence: TGCGCCAGCTCCCGGGGGAGCGGTCCCGGGAACATTCAGTACTTC. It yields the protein CASSRGSGPGNIQYF.